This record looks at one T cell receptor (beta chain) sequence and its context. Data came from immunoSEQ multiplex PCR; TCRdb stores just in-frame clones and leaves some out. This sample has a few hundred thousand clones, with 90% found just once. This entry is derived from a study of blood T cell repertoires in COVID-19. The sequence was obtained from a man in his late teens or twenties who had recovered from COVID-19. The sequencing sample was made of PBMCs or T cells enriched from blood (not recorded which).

This CDR3 is CASSRGGDSYEQYF. CDR3 nucleotides: TGTGCCAGCAGTCGCGGGGGGGACTCCTACGAGCAGTACTTC. The rearrangement joins TRBV27 to TRBJ2-7; 9 positions agree with TRBD2. This CDR3 has 14 amino acids. Germline lookup yields CDR1 MNHEY and CDR2 SMNVEV (reference sequence). With 5 bases clipped from V and 0 bases from J, the junction kept 2 bases outside the gene matches.